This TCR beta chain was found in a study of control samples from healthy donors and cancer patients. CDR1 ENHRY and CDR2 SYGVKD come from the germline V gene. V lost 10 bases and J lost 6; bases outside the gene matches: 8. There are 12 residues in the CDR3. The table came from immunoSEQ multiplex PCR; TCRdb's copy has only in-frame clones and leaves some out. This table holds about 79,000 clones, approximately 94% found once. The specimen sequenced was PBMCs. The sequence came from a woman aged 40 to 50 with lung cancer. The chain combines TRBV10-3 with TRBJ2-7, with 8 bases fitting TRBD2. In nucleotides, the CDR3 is TGTGCCACCAAAGCGGGGGTCACCGAGCAGTACTTC. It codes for CATKAGVTEQYF.